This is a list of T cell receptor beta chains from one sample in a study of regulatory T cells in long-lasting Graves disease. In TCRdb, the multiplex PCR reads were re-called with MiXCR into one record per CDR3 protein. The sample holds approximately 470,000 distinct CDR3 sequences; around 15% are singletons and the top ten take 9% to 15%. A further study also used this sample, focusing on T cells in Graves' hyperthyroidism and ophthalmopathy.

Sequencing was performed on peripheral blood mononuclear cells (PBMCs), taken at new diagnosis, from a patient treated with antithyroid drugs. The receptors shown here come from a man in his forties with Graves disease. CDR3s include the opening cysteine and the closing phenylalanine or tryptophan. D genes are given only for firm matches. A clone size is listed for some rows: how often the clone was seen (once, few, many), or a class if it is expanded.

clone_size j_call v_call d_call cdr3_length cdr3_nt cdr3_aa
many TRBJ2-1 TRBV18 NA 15 TGTGCCAGCTCAAACGGACAGATGGGTTACAACGAGCAGTTCTTC CASSNGQMGYNEQFF
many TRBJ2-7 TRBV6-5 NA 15 TGTGCCAGCAGTTACCTGGGAACCTTCACCACCGAGCAGTACTTC CASSYLGTFTTEQYF
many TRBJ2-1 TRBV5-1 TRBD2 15 TGCGCCAGCAGACTAACGACTAGCGGGAACAATGAGCAGTTCTTC CASRLTTSGNNEQFF
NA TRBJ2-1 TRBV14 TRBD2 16 TGTGCCAGCAGCCTACCGGGACTAGCGGAGATCAATGAGCAGTTCTTC CASSLPGLAEINEQFF
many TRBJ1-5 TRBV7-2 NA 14 TGTGCCAGCAGCTCTCCCGACATCAAGGGACCCCAGCATTTT CASSSPDIKGPQHF
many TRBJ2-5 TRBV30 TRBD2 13 TGTGCCTGGAGTGGGAGCGGGAGTCAGACCCAGTACTTC CAWSGSGSQTQYF
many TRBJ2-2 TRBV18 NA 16 TGTGCCAGCTCACGGACAGTGCTCGCGAACACCGGGGAGCTGTTTTTT CASSRTVLANTGELFF
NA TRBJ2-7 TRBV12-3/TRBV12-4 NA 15 TGTGCCAGCAGTTTAAACGGGAACCCCCAAGGCGAGCAGTACTTC CASSLNGNPQGEQYF
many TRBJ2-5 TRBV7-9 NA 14 TGTGCCAGCAGCTCCGTAGGCAGGGGAGAGACCCAGTACTTC CASSSVGRGETQYF
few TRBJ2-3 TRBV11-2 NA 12 TGTGCCAGCAGCCAAGAAGCCGGTACGCAGTATTTT CASSQEAGTQYF
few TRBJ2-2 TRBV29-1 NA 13 TGCAGCGTTGAAAGGGGTCTAAACGGGGAGCTGTTTTTT CSVERGLNGELFF
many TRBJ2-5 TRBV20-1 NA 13 TGCAGTGCTAGCCGGGGGTTTCGGGAGACCCAGTACTTC CSASRGFRETQYF
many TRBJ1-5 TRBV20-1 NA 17 TGCAGTGCCCTGCTGGGATCCGGGGCCAGTAGCAATCAGCCCCAGCATTTT CSALLGSGASSNQPQHF
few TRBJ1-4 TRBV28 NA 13 TGTGCCAGCAGAGACAGTCGTAATGAAAAACTGTTTTTT CASRDSRNEKLFF
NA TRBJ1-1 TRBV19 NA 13 TGTGCCAGTAGTTTAAGACGGGCCCATCGGGCTTTCTTT CASSLRRAHRAFF
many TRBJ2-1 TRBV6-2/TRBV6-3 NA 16 TGTGCCAGCAGTTACGCCGGGACCGTCTCCTACAATGAGCAGTTCTTC CASSYAGTVSYNEQFF
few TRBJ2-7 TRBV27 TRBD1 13 TGTGCCAGCAGTCCGTACAGGGGTTACGAGCAGTACTTC CASSPYRGYEQYF
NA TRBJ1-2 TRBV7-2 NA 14 TGTGCCAGCAGCTTAAGGACATTTAACTATGGCTACACCTTC CASSLRTFNYGYTF
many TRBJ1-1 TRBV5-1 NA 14 TGCGCCAGCAGCTTCGAGGGGGTGAGCACTGAAGCTTTCTTT CASSFEGVSTEAFF
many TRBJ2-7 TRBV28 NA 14 TGTGCCAGCAGAACTCAGGGGAGCTCCTACGAGCAGTACTTC CASRTQGSSYEQYF
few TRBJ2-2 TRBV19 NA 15 TGTGCCAGTAGTATTTCTTTCCAGTACACCGGGGAGCTGTTTTTT CASSISFQYTGELFF
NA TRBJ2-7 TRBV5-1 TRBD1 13 TGCGCCAGCAGCACCGGGACAGACTACGAGCAGTACTTC CASSTGTDYEQYF
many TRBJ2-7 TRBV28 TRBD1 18 TGTGCCAGCAGTTTAGGCAAGCGATGGGACAGTAGCTCCTACGAGCAGTACTTC CASSLGKRWDSSSYEQYF
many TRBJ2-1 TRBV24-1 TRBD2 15 TGTGCCACCGGAAGAACTAGCGGGATTTACAATGAGCAGTTCTTC CATGRTSGIYNEQFF
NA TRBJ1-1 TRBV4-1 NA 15 TGCGCCAGCAGCCAAGAAACCCTCAGGGGTACTGAAGCTTTCTTT CASSQETLRGTEAFF
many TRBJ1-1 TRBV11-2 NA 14 TGTGCCAGCAGCTTAGCTTCCCGGGGTACTGAAGCTTTCTTT CASSLASRGTEAFF
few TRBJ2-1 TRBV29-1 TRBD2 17 TGCAGCGTTGATAAGGTAGCGGGAGAGATCTCCTACAATGAGCAGTTCTTC CSVDKVAGEISYNEQFF
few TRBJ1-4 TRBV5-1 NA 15 TGCGCCAGCAGCTCCGAGGGGGGGGTGTTTGAAAAACTGTTTTTT CASSSEGGVFEKLFF
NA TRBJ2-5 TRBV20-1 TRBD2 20 TGCAGTGCTAGAGAGTTCGGGACTAGCGGGAGCGCAGCCTTGGGGGAGACCCAGTACTTC CSAREFGTSGSAALGETQYF
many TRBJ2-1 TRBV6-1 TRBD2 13 TGTGCCAGCAGACTAGCGCTGGATAATGAGCAGTTCTTC CASRLALDNEQFF
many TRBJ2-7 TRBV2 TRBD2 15 TGTGCCAGCAGGGCCATAGCGGGGAGCCCCTACGAGCAGTACTTC CASRAIAGSPYEQYF